This TCR beta chain was recorded in a study of T cell responses to AZD1222 COVID-19 vaccine. Points from the study as a whole: Two doses of AZD1222 preceded a rise in Spike-specific TCR breadth and depth.

Germline-derived CDR1 and CDR2 are MDHEN and SYDVKM. After removal of 6 bases from V and 0 bases from J, the junction contained 13 bases not matched to a gene. This CDR3 spans 19 amino acids. The method was immunoSEQ multiplex PCR; TCRdb's version includes in-frame clones alone and lacks a portion of them. The table has some 120,000 clones, approximately 85% seen once. Notes on this clone: Its cognate antigen is unknown.

The origin of this receptor is an adult in good health. The sample was peripheral blood, taken on day 0 of AZD1222 vaccination. This chain connects TRBV28 to TRBJ2-6, with 8 bases fitting TRBD1. CDR3 in DNA: TGTGCCAGCAGGGGAATCAGGGGGCGATCGGACTCTGGGGCCAACGTCCTGACTTTC. Translation: CASRGIRGRSDSGANVLTF. Full variable domain (missing parts from reference TRBV28 and TRBJ2-6): DVKVTQSSRYLVKRTGEKVFLECVQDMDHENMFWYRQDPGLGLRLIYFSYDVKMKEKGDIPEGYSVSREKKERFSLILESASTNQTSMYLCASRGIRGRSDSGANVLTFGAGSRLTVL.